One T cell receptor (beta chain) is described in this entry. This sample stems from a study of blood T cells in healthy people across ages. At the level of the study: Template switching recovered approximately one barcoded beta molecule for every two T cells.

The donors, healthy Caucasians from Russia, were aged 6 to 90. A sample-barcoded 5' primer and a J-beta primer mix were used in a second PCR of roughly 7 to 12 cycles. With 12 random nucleotides, a template-switch adaptor tagged each individual cDNA molecule. Each CDR3 protein is one row after TCRdb ran MiXCR on the 5' RACE reads. The sample has 1.5 million to 2 million distinct CDR3 sequences, roughly 28% seen once. The sequenced material came from blood. This TCR was sampled from a woman younger than 45 in good health.

The CDR3 loop reads CSAQTQGASNQPQHF. In DNA, the CDR3 is TGCAGTGCTCAGACACAGGGGGCGAGCAATCAGCCCCAGCATTTT. This rearrangement joins TRBV20-1 to TRBJ1-5; TRBD1 matches at 9 bases. V trimming: 5 bases; J trimming: 1 base; junction bases outside the gene matches: 6. CDR1 and CDR2 (germline): DFQATT, SNEGSKA (reference sequence). The CDR3 is 15 residues long.